The clone carrying this TCR beta chain was seen more than once but under ten times. Antigen specificity is unknown. Individual TCR cDNA molecules each bore their own unique molecular identifier. MiXCR, applied by TCRdb to the 5' RACE reads, yields one record per CDR3 protein. The sample comprises more than 75,000 distinct CDR3 sequences, roughly 13% of which are singletons, and about 4.6% rests with the top ten. J lost 6 bases, V lost 2 bases, and 6 bases had no gene match. The V gene's germline CDR1 is SNHLY and CDR2 FYNNEI. CDR3 length: 16 residues. These data belong to a study of spatial heterogeneity in lung cancer. At the level of the study: There were consistently more beta-chain sequences detected than alpha-chain sequences. Unique TCR and UMI combinations averaged more than ten appearances each in raw reads.

Study-level findings and limits: There were more appearances of ubiquitous expanded tumor TCRs in blood at resection than at follow-up.

Time point reported: sample taken at primary tumor resection. Unsorted whole RNA samples from tumor, nontumor lung or frozen PBMC were sequenced. This sequence was found in a male donor with early-stage non-small cell lung cancer. This specimen consisted of PBMCs, obtained at surgery. The chain joins TRBV2 to TRBJ1-5; 11 bases match TRBD1. CDR3 nucleotide sequence: TGTGCCAGCAGTGAAATGGACAGGGGGCTAGGTCAGCCCCAGCATTTT. Protein product: CASSEMDRGLGQPQHF.